The 6 T cell receptor beta chains given below trace back to one sample, sequenced in a study of cytomegalovirus exposure and HLA in healthy donors. The PCR ran on 60 Vbeta and 13 Jbeta primers. TCRdb keeps only in-frame clones here, not all; method: immunoSEQ multiplex PCR. The sample gives under 90,000 clones, about 80% of which show up once; approximately 3.2% is in the top ten. The source material was PBMCs. All receptors derive from a man aged 45 to 65 in good health and CMV-seropositive.

This chain joins TRBV7-2 and TRBJ2-7; D possibly corresponds to TRBD1 (5 bases). The length of the CDR3 is 12 residues. CDR1 and CDR2 (germline): SGHTA, FQGNSA. Trimming removed 2 bases from V and 3 bases from J, with 5 bases in between. The CDR3, as DNA: TGTGCCAGCAGCTTAACAGGCTACGAGCAGTACTTC. Translated, it gives CASSLTGYEQYF.

J is TRBJ2-2 and V is TRBV7-9; no clear D. CDR1 is SEHNR and CDR2 is FQNEAQ in the germline V gene (reference sequence). V dropped 4 bases and J dropped 6 bases, with 6 bases sitting between them. The CDR3 covers 12 residues. CDR3 region: CASSSLSGELFF. CDR3 nucleotides: TGTGCCAGCAGCTCCCTCTCCGGGGAGCTGTTTTTT.

The chain carries TRBV6-6 and TRBJ1-1; D gene uncertain. The V end was cut by 6 bases, the J end by 5 bases, with 16 bases between. The CDR3 has 14 residues. Looked up from germline, CDR1 is MNHNY and CDR2 is SVGAGI (reference sequence). The CDR3 nucleotides are TGTGCCAGCAGCCTGGAGGGAAAACGGACTGAAGCTTTCTTT. It codes for CASSLEGKRTEAFF.

The chain recombines TRBV27 with TRBJ1-1, with D possibly TRBD1 on 5 matching bases. Per germline, CDR1 MNHEY and CDR2 SMNVEV (reference sequence). The CDR3 is made up of 13 amino acids. Trimming took off 5 bases at V and 4 bases at J, with 11 bases between the two ends. CDR3 sequence reads: CASSQTVITEAFF. The CDR3 bases are TGTGCCAGCAGTCAGACAGTAATCACTGAAGCTTTCTTT.

In this sample, this clone turned up a few times. V gene TRBV5-1 combines with J gene TRBJ2-7; TRBD2 agrees at 15 bases. CDR1 is SGHRS and CDR2 is YFSETQ in the germline V gene. The length of the CDR3 is 17 residues. Germline trimming cut 2 bases from V and 5 bases from J; bases unmatched to any gene: 8. The CDR3 bases are TGCGCCAGCAGCTTTGGACTAGCGGGAGGGCCTTCCCACGAGCAGTACTTC. Its protein product is CASSFGLAGGPSHEQYF.

This clone came up a few times. The chain links TRBV19 to TRBJ2-5, with D perhaps matching TRBD1 (6 bases). V lost 6 bases and J 3 bases, leaving 11 bases between the germline ends. This CDR3 has 13 amino acids. The germline V gene encodes CDR1 LNHDA and CDR2 SQIVND (reference sequence). The CDR3 sequence is CASRGRDKETQYF. In DNA form, the CDR3 reads TGTGCCAGTAGAGGCAGGGACAAAGAGACCCAGTACTTC.